What follows are 22 T cell receptor beta chains derived from one specimen sequenced in a study of T-cell reconstitution after alpha-beta-depleted transplantation in children. A TCRbeta library incorporating unique molecular identifiers was prepared. TCRdb processed the PCR reads anew with MiXCR; each CDR3 protein has one entry. This sample yields some 500,000 distinct CDR3 sequences, of which approximately 16% are seen a single time; 2.5% to 3.5% belongs to the top ten. The sequencing used PBMCs from the stem cell graft donor, collected from the stem cell graft. The source is a human donor who donated a stem cell graft to a child with acute lymphoblastic leukemia.

The J gene is TRBJ1-2, the V gene TRBV20-1; D is unclear. Germline-derived CDR1 and CDR2 are DFQATT and SNEGSKA (reference sequence). The CDR3 runs to 16 residues. Trimming took off 3 bases at V and 0 bases at J, with 17 bases between the two ends. The CDR3 reads CSARADTVRANYGYTF. For the CDR3, the DNA is TGCAGTGCTAGGGCGGATACAGTCCGCGCTAACTATGGCTACACCTTC.

This clonotype has more than one count but fewer than ten. A much larger clone sits a single nucleotide away, making a read error possible. V is TRBV3-1 and J is TRBJ2-2; tentatively, D is TRBD2 (5 bases). Per the germline V gene, CDR1 is LGHDT and CDR2 is YNNKEL (reference sequence). The V end was cut by 6 bases, the J end by 3 bases, with 8 bases between. The CDR3 covers 13 residues. For the CDR3, the DNA is TGTGCCAGCAGTAACGGGGACACCGGGGAGCTGTTTTTT. This encodes CASSNGDTGELFF.

This clonotype was seen more than once but under ten times. The chain is built from TRBV27 and TRBJ2-7, with D unresolved. The CDR3 loop spans 13 amino acids. Germline values: CDR1 MNHEY, CDR2 SMNVEV (reference sequence). Trimming cost V 2 bases and J 4 bases, with 9 bases left between them. The DNA for the CDR3 is TGTGCCAGCAGTTTAAACACCCAATACGAGCAGTACTTC. Translation gives CASSLNTQYEQYF.

A few counts support this clonotype. This chain connects TRBV5-1 to TRBJ2-1, with TRBD2 matching 7 bases. Germline CDR1 reads SGHRS; CDR2 reads YFSETQ. Trimming cost V 4 bases and J 9 bases; bases outside gene matches: 7. This CDR3 has 13 residues. This chain's CDR3 is CASSAGTKSEQFF. The CDR3, as DNA: TGCGCCAGCAGCGCCGGGACTAAGAGTGAGCAGTTCTTC.

This clonotype has a handful of counts. The chain carries TRBV20-1 and TRBJ2-1, with a tentative D call TRBD1 (6 bases). This CDR3 spans 15 amino acids. V dropped 6 bases and J dropped 0 bases, with 15 bases sitting between them. CDR1 is DFQATT, CDR2 SNEGSKA, per germline (reference sequence). The DNA of the CDR3 is TGCAGTGCCTACCAAGGGGGTCGCTCCTACAATGAGCAGTTCTTC. This sequence encodes CSAYQGGRSYNEQFF.

This clonotype was seen just once. The chain links TRBV29-1 to TRBJ2-7; no reliable D call. V was shortened by 3 bases and J by 2 bases, with 14 bases between the two germline ends. This CDR3 has 14 residues. Germline values: CDR1 SQVTM, CDR2 ANQGSEA. CDR3 sequence (DNA): TGCAGCGTTGATTCTACGGCCCCCCCCTACGAGCAGTACTTC. Its translation is CSVDSTAPPYEQYF.

The V gene is TRBV12-3 or TRBV12-4, the J gene TRBJ2-1; D not certain. This CDR3 contains 13 residues. V lost 0 bases, J lost 10 bases, and 10 bases lay in between. This CDR3 is CASSLAPRNEQFF. CDR3 coding DNA: TGTGCCAGCAGTTTAGCGCCTAGGAACGAGCAGTTCTTC.

The chain couples TRBV20-1 to TRBJ1-2, with TRBD1 identical over 8 bases. V lost 3 bases, J lost 6 bases, and 9 bases stayed unmatched. The CDR3 consists of 14 residues. Germline CDR1 reads DFQATT; CDR2 reads SNEGSKA (reference sequence). CDR3 residues: CSASDRGFVDGYTF. The CDR3 DNA reads TGCAGTGCTAGCGACAGGGGATTTGTCGATGGCTACACCTTC.

The chain combines TRBV19 with TRBJ2-1; 7 bases agree with TRBD2. V trimming: 7 bases; J trimming: 3 bases; junction bases outside the gene matches: 9. From germline, CDR1 is LNHDA and CDR2 SQIVND (reference sequence). The CDR3 runs to 15 residues. CDR3 protein: CASNPSGSRYNEQFF. The CDR3, as DNA: TGTGCCAGTAACCCTAGCGGTTCACGCTACAATGAGCAGTTCTTC.

The chain links TRBV5-1 to TRBJ2-1; 8 nucleotides agree with TRBD2. Germline CDR1 is SGHRS and CDR2 is YFSETQ. The trim removed 4 bases at V and 6 bases at J, leaving 9 bases unmatched. The CDR3 covers 15 residues. In nucleotides, the CDR3 is TGCGCCAGCAGCACCCCTATAGCGGGAATCAATGAGCAGTTCTTC. Amino acid sequence: CASSTPIAGINEQFF.

This clonotype was picked up many times. The J gene is TRBJ2-3, the V gene TRBV20-1; the D gene is possibly TRBD2 (5 bases). Per germline, CDR1 DFQATT and CDR2 SNEGSKA (reference sequence). This CDR3 is 15 amino acids long. Trimming took 6 bases from V and 1 from J, leaving 17 bases between them. The CDR3 nucleotides read TGCAGTGCCCCTACACCGACTACCCGCACAGATACGCAGTATTTT. Translating it yields CSAPTPTTRTDTQYF.

There are a few counts of this clonotype. The rearrangement uses TRBV5-1 and TRBJ2-1; 9 bases fit TRBD1. CDR3 length equals 18 residues. Looked up from germline, CDR1 is SGHRS and CDR2 is YFSETQ. The V segment lost 4 bases and the J segment 7 bases; nucleotides outside the gene matches: 18. CDR3 nucleotide sequence: TGCGCCAGCAGCCACGATATTCCGGGACAGGGCCGAGGGAATGAGCAGTTCTTC. Its translation is CASSHDIPGQGRGNEQFF.

Only a few counts were recorded for this clonotype. This chain joins TRBV11-2 and TRBJ2-7; 8 nucleotides line up with TRBD2. CDR1 and CDR2 (germline): SGHAT, FQNNGV. The CDR3 is made up of 15 amino acids. J lost 6 bases, V lost 1 base, and 8 bases had no gene match. The CDR3 reads CASSLGVAGTFEQYF. CDR3 sequence (DNA): TGTGCCAGCAGCTTAGGAGTAGCGGGAACCTTCGAGCAGTACTTC.

This clonotype appeared a few times. The chain employs TRBV5-1 and TRBJ1-3; TRBD1 might be the D (6 bases). This CDR3 has 16 residues. Germline CDR1 is SGHRS and CDR2 is YFSETQ. Deletions cut 0 bases from V and 0 bases from J, with 10 bases between. The CDR3 reads CASSLGQAASGNTIYF. The CDR3 nucleotides read TGCGCCAGCAGCTTGGGACAGGCAGCCTCTGGAAACACCATATATTTT.

The chain uses TRBV27 and TRBJ1-5; tentatively, D is TRBD1 (5 bases). Germline loops: CDR1 MNHEY, CDR2 SMNVEV (reference sequence). The CDR3 consists of 14 residues. Deletions cut 3 bases from V and 6 bases from J, with 12 bases between. CDR3 region: CASSFGGRGQPQHF. CDR3 DNA: TGTGCCAGCAGTTTCGGGGGGAGAGGTCAGCCCCAGCATTTT.

The J gene is TRBJ1-5, the V gene TRBV19, with D maybe TRBD1 (6 bases). Germline V gene lookup returns CDR1 LNHDA and CDR2 SQIVND (reference sequence). The ends were cut back, 8 bases at V and 6 bases at J, with 14 bases in the middle. The CDR3 spans 13 residues. This CDR3 is CASWTRGAQPQHF. Here the CDR3 DNA reads TGTGCCAGTTGGACGCGGGGGGCTCAGCCCCAGCATTTT.

This clonotype was observed a handful of times. This rearrangement joins TRBV7-9 to TRBJ2-7; perhaps D is TRBD1 or TRBD2 (5 bases each). Trimming took 2 bases from V and 6 from J, leaving 11 bases between them. This CDR3 is 13 amino acids long. Germline V lookup: CDR1 SEHNR, CDR2 FQNEAQ (reference sequence). CDR3: CASSLRDPLEQYF. The CDR3 nucleotides are TGTGCCAGCAGCTTAAGGGACCCACTCGAGCAGTACTTC.

The chain combines TRBV27 with TRBJ1-5, with unresolved D. This CDR3 is 15 amino acids long. Germline V gives CDR1 MNHEY, CDR2 SMNVEV (reference sequence). Trimming cost V 1 base and J 0 bases, with 7 bases left between them. CDR3 bases: TGTGCCAGCAGTTTATATGTCCATAGCAATCAGCCCCAGCATTTT. Translated: CASSLYVHSNQPQHF.

This clonotype was found many times. The chain is built from TRBV6-4 and TRBJ2-1; 10 bases map to TRBD2. The CDR3 runs to 16 residues. The V gene end was trimmed by 0 bases and the J gene end by 8 bases; junction bases not matched to a gene: 7. Per germline, CDR1 MRHNA and CDR2 SNTAGT. CDR3 bases: TGTGCCAGCAGTGACTCCGCTAGCGGGAGCATTGATGAGCAGTTCTTC. This codes for CASSDSASGSIDEQFF.

The chain carries TRBV7-9 and TRBJ2-1; TRBD1 aligns across 9 bases. This CDR3 is 16 amino acids long. Germline V gene data show CDR1 as SEHNR and CDR2 as FQNEAQ (reference sequence). V lost 5 bases and J lost 7; bases outside the gene matches: 12. CDR3 loop: CASSRGDRASWNEQFF. CDR3 in DNA: TGTGCCAGCAGCCGAGGGGACAGGGCCTCGTGGAATGAGCAGTTCTTC.

The chain employs TRBV5-1 and TRBJ2-1, with 7 bases lining up with TRBD2. Germline V gene sequence: CDR1 SGHRS, CDR2 YFSETQ. The V and J ends lost 0 bases and 0 bases, in that order; junction bases with no gene match: 6. The CDR3 covers 17 residues. The CDR3 region is CASSLGLAESSYNEQFF. CDR3 nucleotide sequence: TGCGCCAGCAGCTTGGGCCTAGCGGAGAGCTCCTACAATGAGCAGTTCTTC.

The gene calls are TRBV12-3 or TRBV12-4 and TRBJ2-3; D gene uncertain. CDR3 length: 16 amino acids. The V gene lost 1 base and the J gene lost 0 bases, with 11 bases spanning the gap. The CDR3 sequence: CASSLGGRKSTDTQYF. The CDR3 DNA reads as TGTGCCAGCAGTTTAGGTGGCAGGAAAAGCACAGATACGCAGTATTTT.